Detailed here is one T cell receptor (beta chain). The antigen it binds to is not known. Qualities for individual bases were not recorded, and no much larger clone is one base off. TCR beta CDR3 regions were amplified from RNA transcripts. A first-round RT-PCR of the TCR CDR3 used the HTBI primer set with the Qiagen OneStep RT-PCR kit. Libraries were constructed in a second round of multiplex PCR, after which size selection and purification were carried out. Sequencing of the libraries was done on an Illumina HiSeq2000 using paired-end 100 bp reads. The source study handled its data this way. Raw data were processed with SOAPnuke, discarding reads with adapters, uncalled bases, mean Phred below 15, or no exact constant-primer or identifier match. High-quality paired reads were merged using COPE v1.2.5, and each unique nucleotide sequence was defined as a clonotype. MiTCR v1.1 was used to align the clonotypes against IMGT TRBV, TRBD and TRBJ reference segments. The analysis was restricted to V-J combinations with a frequency above 0.0001, which together covered 99% to 99.2% of the repertoires. The TCS score was defined as the ratio of F50 (clonal expansion) to E x V (chaos), calculated using BLOSUM62-based TCRdist between CDR3 peptides within each V-J. Welch's t-statistics and random forest reduced 514 V-J features to around 14, which were used in a naive Bayes classifier (R e1071). TCRdb cleaned the public reads at Q25 with fastp, built clones with MiXCR and kept in-frame beta chains. Identical CDR3 protein sequences are pooled into one entry, listed with their most common genes and DNA. The V and J calls come from TCRdb's annotation, not from the publication. Present in this sample are about 200,000 distinct CDR3 sequences, 15% to 20% of which were seen just once. Jointly, the top ten make up about 45% of the sample.

CDR1 and CDR2, per the germline V gene, are LGHNA and YNFKEQ. The trim is 0 bases for V and 8 bases for J, with a gap of 8 bases between the germline ends. The CDR3 has 14 amino acids, counting the end cysteine and phenylalanine. Of all the DNA, just the CDR3 is kept, 42 bases in frame from base 1. This specimen belongs to a study of T cells in Graves' hyperthyroidism and ophthalmopathy (dated by TCRdb to 2018 to 2020). About the study as a whole: Peripheral blood samples were taken at initial diagnosis, before any treatment was given. TCR V-J signatures able to tell the groups apart were searched for in a discovery cohort of 95 to 100 patients, of whom about 40 had Graves' ophthalmopathy and around 56 had stable Graves' hyperthyroidism. Whether ophthalmopathy could be predicted prospectively was tested in an independent validation cohort made up of under 20 hyperthyroidism patients plus 17 patients who later progressed to ophthalmopathy. For training and testing, the approximately 97 patients in the discovery cohort were randomly divided in a 7:3 ratio. In addition, the study compared T-cell repertoires in thyroid tissue and in blood from roughly 6 Graves' hyperthyroidism patients. Following sampling, methimazole starting at 30 mg daily was given to hyperthyroidism patients, and high-dose intravenous methylprednisolone was given to ophthalmopathy patients. TCR Vbeta CDR3 sequencing of 135 peripheral blood samples (more than 40 ophthalmopathy, over 70 hyperthyroidism and approximately 17 progressor patients) is reported in the paper.

A patient counted as having stable Graves' hyperthyroidism if no progression to ophthalmopathy occurred over 18 months of follow-up. Hyperthyroidism patients were newly diagnosed, had a disease duration of under 2 months, and were aged 18 to 65 years. Exclusion was applied to patients with uncontrolled infections, other autoimmune diseases, pregnancy or lactation. Clinical symptoms, serum thyroxine and TRAb, thyroid ultrasound, and orbital computed tomography formed the basis for the diagnoses. PBMCs were separated from roughly 10 ml of fresh peripheral blood using Ficoll-Paque density gradient centrifugation. Trizol reagent was used to extract total RNA, and RNA quality was then checked on an Agilent 2100 Bioanalyzer. On the study overall, not on this receptor specifically: A model built on a 13 V-J signature distinguished ophthalmopathy from stable hyperthyroidism, reaching about 89% sensitivity and about 81% specificity in cross-validation and 80%/75% in testing. In validation, progression to ophthalmopathy was predicted by the model with around 70% sensitivity and roughly 76% specificity, a median of roughly 6 months before onset. Most expanded thyroid clonotypes (frequency above 0.001) were also detected in blood, suggesting blood repertoires may reflect thyroid immune responses. No statistical method was used to set the sample size in advance, and investigators knew the group allocation.

This TCR came from a man in his forties with Graves' hyperthyroidism. The V and J genes are TRBV4-2 and TRBJ1-6; confidence is insufficient to name the D gene. The sequenced sample consisted of blood. Read as DNA, the sequence is TGTGCCAGCAGCCAAGAAGTAACAGATTCACCCCTCCACTTT. This gives the protein CASSQEVTDSPLHF.